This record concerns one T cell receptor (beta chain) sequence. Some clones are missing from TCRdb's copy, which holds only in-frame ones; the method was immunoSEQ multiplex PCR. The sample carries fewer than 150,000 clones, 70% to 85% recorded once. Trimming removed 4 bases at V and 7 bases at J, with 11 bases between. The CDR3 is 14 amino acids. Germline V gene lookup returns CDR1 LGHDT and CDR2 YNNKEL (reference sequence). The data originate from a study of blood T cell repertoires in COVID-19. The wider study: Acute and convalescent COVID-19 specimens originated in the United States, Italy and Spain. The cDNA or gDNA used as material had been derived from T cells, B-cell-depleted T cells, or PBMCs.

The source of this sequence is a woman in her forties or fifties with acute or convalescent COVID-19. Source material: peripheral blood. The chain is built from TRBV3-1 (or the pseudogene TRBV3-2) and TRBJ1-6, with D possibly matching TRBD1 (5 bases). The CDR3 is CASSRQTGNSPLHF. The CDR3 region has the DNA TGTGCCAGCAGCCGACAGACCGGGAATTCACCCCTCCACTTT.